This T cell receptor beta chain comes out of a study of radiation and T cells in renal cell carcinoma. Sample time point: blood 2 weeks post-SBRT. Sample treatment: 15 Gy SBRT to primary tumor, nephrectomy 4 weeks later. The protocol was immunoSEQ multiplex PCR, while the TCRdb copy is restricted to in-frame clones and leaves out a portion. The data show around 70,000 clones, about four fifths seen once. CDR3 length equals 13 residues. CDR1 is SGHVS and CDR2 is FNYEAQ in the germline V gene. Trimming removed 4 bases from V and 1 base from J, with 8 bases in between. This clone was recorded only once. The rearrangement links TRBV7-6 to TRBJ2-7; D may be TRBD2 (5 bases). This specimen consisted of blood, obtained from a patient whose treatment included radiotherapy and nephrectomy. The TCR comes from a man aged 60 to 69 with renal cell carcinoma. CDR3 coding DNA: TGTGCCAGCAGCTCCCGGGGATCCTACGAGCAGTACTTC. It translates to CASSSRGSYEQYF. Complete variable domain (other parts from reference TRBV7-6 and TRBJ2-7): GAGVSQSPRYKVTKRGQDVALRCDPISGHVSLYWYRQALGQGPEFLTYFNYEAQQDKSGLPNDRFSAERPEGSISTLTIQRTEQRDSAMYRCASSSRGSYEQYFGPGTRLTVT.